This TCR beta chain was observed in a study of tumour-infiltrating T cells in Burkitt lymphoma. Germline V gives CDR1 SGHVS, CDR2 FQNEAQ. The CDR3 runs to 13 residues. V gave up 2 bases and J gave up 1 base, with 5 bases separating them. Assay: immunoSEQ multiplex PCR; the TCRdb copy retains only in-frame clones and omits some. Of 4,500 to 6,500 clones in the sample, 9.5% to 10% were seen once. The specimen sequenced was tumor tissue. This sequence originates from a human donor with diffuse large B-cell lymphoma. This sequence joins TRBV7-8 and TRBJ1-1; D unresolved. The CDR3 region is CASSLLANTEAFF. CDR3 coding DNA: TGTGCCAGCAGCTTACTTGCGAACACTGAAGCTTTCTTT.